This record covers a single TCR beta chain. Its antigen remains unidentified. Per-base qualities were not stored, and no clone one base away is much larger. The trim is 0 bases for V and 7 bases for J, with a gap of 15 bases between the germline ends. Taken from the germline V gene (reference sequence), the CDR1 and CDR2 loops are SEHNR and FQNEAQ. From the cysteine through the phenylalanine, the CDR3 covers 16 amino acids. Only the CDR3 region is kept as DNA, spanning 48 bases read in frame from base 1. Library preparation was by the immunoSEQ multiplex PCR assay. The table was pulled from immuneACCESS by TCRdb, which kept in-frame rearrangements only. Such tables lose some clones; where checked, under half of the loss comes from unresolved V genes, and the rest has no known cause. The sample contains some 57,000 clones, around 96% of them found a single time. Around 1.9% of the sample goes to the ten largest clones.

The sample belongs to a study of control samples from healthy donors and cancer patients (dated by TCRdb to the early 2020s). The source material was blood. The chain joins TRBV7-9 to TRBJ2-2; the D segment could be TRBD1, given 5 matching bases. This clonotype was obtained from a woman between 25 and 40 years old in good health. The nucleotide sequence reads TGTGCCAGCAGCTTAGCTCGGCAGGGTCCGGGCGGGGAGCTGTTTTTT. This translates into CASSLARQGPGGELFF.